The clone carrying this T cell receptor (beta chain) was seen a single time. This entry belongs to a study of cytomegalovirus exposure and HLA in healthy donors. Germline V gene lookup returns CDR1 LNHDA and CDR2 SQIVND (reference sequence). J lost 0 bases, V lost 5 bases, and 7 bases had no gene match. The CDR3 is 18 amino acids. Both 60 Vbeta primers and 13 Jbeta primers went into the PCR. Profiling relied on immunoSEQ multiplex PCR, and the TCRdb table lists in-frame clones only, not all of them. Among 95,000 to 110,000 clones listed, around 66% were seen once. Input material: PBMCs. The TCR originated in a woman in her fifties or sixties in good health and CMV-seronegative. The V gene is TRBV19, the J gene TRBJ2-1; 13 positions agree with TRBD2. The CDR3 sequence is CASSQGTSGESSYNEQFF. DNA of the CDR3: TGTGCCAGTAGTCAAGGGACTAGCGGGGAAAGCTCCTACAATGAGCAGTTCTTC.